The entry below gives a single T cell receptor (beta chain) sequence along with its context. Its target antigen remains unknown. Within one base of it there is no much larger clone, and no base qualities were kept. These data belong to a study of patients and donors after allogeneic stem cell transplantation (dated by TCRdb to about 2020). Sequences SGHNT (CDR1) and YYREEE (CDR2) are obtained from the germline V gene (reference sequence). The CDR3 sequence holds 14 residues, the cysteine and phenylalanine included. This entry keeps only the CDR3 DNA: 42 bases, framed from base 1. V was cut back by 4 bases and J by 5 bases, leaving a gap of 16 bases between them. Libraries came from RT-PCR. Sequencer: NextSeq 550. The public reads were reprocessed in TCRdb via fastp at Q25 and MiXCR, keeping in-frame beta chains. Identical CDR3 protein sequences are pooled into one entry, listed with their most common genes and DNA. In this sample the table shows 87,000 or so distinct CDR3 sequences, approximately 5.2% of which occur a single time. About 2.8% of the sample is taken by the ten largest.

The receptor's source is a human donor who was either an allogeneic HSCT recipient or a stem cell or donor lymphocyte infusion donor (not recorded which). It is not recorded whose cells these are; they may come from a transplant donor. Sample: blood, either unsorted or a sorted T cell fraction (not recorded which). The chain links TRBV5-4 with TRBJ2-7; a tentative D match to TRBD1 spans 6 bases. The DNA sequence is TGTGCCAGCAGCCCGAACAGGGAAATCCACGAGCAGTACTTC. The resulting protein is CASSPNREIHEQYF. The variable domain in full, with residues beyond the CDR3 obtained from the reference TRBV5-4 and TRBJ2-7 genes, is ETGVTQSPTHLIKTRGQQVTLRCSSQSGHNTVSWYQQALGQGPQFIFQYYREEENGRGNFPPRFSGLQFPNYSSELNVNALELDDSALYLCASSPNREIHEQYFGPGTRLTVT.